This T cell receptor beta chain was documented in a study of blood T cell repertoires in COVID-19. Across the whole study: Whether acute or convalescent, the COVID-19 samples came from the United States, Italy and Spain. Sources were T cells, B-cell-depleted T cells, or PBMCs; the material itself was cDNA or gDNA.

V trimming: 7 bases; J trimming: 4 bases; junction bases outside the gene matches: 8. The CDR3 is 14 amino acids. Germline CDR1 is SNHLY and CDR2 is FYNNEI. As handled by the study authors: Amplification from reference gene primers served as the basis for estimated nucleated cell counts. The repertoire was sequenced with immunoSEQ multiplex PCR; TCRdb's copy has only in-frame clones and lacks some. For V, J and clone size, that table is used; D and trimming come from the DNA. The data hold about 80,000 clones, with roughly 82% observed a single time. The sample was peripheral blood. The TCR sequence derives from a man older than 75 with acute or convalescent COVID-19. The genes are TRBV2 and TRBJ2-7; 9 nucleotides align to TRBD1. The CDR3 sequence is CASITGTGNYEQYF. CDR3 DNA: TGTGCCAGCATAACCGGGACAGGGAATTACGAGCAGTACTTC.